Described below is a single TCR beta chain sequence and its context. The germline CDR1 and CDR2 sequences are KGHDR and SFDVKD. V was trimmed by 4 bases and J by 4 bases, leaving 10 bases between them. This CDR3 comprises 14 residues. Constant-segment primers were used for 5'RACE, and the resulting TCR alpha and TCR beta cDNA libraries carried sample barcodes and UMIs. Each CDR3 protein gets one entry after TCRdb re-called the 5' RACE reads with MiXCR. The sample shows about 430,000 distinct CDR3 sequences, about 24% of them seen only once. The sample originates from a study of T-cell memory formation after mild COVID-19.

This clonotype was obtained from an adult woman who had mild COVID-19 (a few samples of this study predate the infection). Cell type and time point are not known. Source material: PBMCs or a T cell subset sorted from them (not recorded which). The V call is TRBV24-1, the J call TRBJ2-1; D is ambiguous. CDR3 bases: TGTGCCACCAGTGAACCGGTAGGGTACAATGAGCAGTTCTTC. It is translated as CATSEPVGYNEQFF.